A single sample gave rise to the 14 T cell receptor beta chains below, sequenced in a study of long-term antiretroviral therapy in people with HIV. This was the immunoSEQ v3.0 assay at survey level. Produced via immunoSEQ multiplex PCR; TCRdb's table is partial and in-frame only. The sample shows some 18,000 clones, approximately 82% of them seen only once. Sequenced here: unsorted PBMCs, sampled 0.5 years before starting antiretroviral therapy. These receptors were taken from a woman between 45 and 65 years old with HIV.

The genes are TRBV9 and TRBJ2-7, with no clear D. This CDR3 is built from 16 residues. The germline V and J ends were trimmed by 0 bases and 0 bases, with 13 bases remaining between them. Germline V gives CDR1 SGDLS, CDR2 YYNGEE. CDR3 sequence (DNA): TGTGCCAGCAGCGTAGGTTGGTCTTCGAGCTCCTACGAGCAGTACTTC. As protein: CASSVGWSSSSYEQYF.

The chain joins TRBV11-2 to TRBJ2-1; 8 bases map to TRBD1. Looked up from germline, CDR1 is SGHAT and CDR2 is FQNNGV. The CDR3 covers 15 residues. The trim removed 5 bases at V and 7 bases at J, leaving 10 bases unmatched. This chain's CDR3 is CASSPFGQGRNEQFF. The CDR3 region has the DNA TGTGCCAGCAGCCCCTTCGGACAGGGCCGAAATGAGCAGTTCTTC. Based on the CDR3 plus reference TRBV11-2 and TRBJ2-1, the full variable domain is EAGVAQSPRYKIIEKRQSVAFWCNPISGHATLYWYQQILGQGPKLLIQFQNNGVVDDSQLPKDRFSAERLKGVDSTLKIQPAKLEDSAVYLCASSPFGQGRNEQFFGPGTRLTVL.

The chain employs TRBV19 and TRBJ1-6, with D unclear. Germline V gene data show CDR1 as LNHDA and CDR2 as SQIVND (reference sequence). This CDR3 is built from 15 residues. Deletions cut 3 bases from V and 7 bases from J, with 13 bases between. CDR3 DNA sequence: TGTGCCAGTAGTATTTACGAGCCGGGAAATTCACCCCTCCACTTT. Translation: CASSIYEPGNSPLHF.

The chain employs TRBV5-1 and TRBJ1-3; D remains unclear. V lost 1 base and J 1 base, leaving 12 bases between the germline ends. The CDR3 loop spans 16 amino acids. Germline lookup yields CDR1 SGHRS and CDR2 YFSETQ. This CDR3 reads CASSLFASGSGNTIYF. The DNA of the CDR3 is TGCGCCAGCAGCTTGTTCGCGAGTGGATCTGGAAACACCATATATTTT.

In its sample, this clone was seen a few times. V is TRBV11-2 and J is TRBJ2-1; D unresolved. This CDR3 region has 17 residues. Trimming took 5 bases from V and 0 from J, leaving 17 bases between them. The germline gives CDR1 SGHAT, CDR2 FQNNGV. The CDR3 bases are TGTGCCAGCAGCCCCAGCTCGACGGAAAGCTCCTACAATGAGCAGTTCTTC. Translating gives CASSPSSTESSYNEQFF.

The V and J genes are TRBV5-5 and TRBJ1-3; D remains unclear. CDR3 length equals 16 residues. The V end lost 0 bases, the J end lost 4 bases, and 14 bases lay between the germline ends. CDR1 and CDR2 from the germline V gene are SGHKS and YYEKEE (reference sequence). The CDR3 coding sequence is TGTGCCAGCAGCTTGGGTATCGTCCGGGCAGGAAACACCATATATTTT. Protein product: CASSLGIVRAGNTIYF.

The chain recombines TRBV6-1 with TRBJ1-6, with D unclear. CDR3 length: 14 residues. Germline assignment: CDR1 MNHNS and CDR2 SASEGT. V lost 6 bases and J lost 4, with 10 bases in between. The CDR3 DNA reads TGTGCCAGCAGGAGGGAACAGTATAATTCACCCCTCCACTTT. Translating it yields CASRREQYNSPLHF.

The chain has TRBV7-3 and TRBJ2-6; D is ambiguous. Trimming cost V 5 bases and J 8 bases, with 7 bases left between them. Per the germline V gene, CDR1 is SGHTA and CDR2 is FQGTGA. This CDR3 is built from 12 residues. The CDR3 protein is CASSGRTNVLTF. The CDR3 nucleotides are TGTGCCAGCAGCGGGCGGACCAACGTCCTGACTTTC.

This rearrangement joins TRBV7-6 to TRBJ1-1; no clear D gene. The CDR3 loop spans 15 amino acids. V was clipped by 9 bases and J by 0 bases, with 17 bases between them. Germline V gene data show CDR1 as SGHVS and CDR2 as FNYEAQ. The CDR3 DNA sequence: TGTGCCAGTTCCGGGTGGGGTGCTATGAACACTGAAGCTTTCTTT. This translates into CASSGWGAMNTEAFF.

CDR3 sequence reads: CASSKKSNYGYTF. The CDR3 DNA sequence: TGTGCCAGCAGCAAGAAGTCTAACTATGGCTACACCTTC. The chain recombines TRBV11-2 with TRBJ1-2; no definite D call. V was cut by 5 bases and J by 0 bases, with 7 bases left in between. The CDR3 runs 13 residues. The germline V gene encodes CDR1 SGHAT and CDR2 FQNNGV.

This CDR3 reads CASSQHVLSGTGNSPLHF. As DNA, the CDR3 is TGCGCCAGCAGCCAACACGTCTTATCCGGGACAGGTAACTCACCCCTCCACTTT. The V call is TRBV4-1, the J call TRBJ1-6; TRBD1 agrees at 8 bases. This CDR3 contains 18 residues. The J segment lost 10 bases and the V segment lost 2 bases, leaving 16 bases of the junction unmatched. Per germline, CDR1 MGHRA and CDR2 YSYEKL.

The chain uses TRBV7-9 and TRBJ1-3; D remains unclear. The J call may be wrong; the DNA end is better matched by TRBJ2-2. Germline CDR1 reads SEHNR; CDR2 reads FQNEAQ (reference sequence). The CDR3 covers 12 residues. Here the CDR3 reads CASSLETGELFF. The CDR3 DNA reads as TGTGCCAGCAGCTTAGAAACCGGGGAGCTGTTTTTT.

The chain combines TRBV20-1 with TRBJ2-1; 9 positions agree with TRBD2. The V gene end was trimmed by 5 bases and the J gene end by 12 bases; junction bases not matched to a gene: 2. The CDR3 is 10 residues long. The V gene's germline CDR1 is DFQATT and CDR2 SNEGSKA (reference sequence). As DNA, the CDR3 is TGCAGTGCTGTTAGCGGGGGGCAGTTCTTC. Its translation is CSAVSGGQFF.

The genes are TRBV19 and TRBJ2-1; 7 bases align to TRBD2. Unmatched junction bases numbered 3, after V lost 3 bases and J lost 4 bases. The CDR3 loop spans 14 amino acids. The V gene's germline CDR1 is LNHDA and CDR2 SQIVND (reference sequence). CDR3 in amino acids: CASSMGGKYNEQFF. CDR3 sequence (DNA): TGTGCCAGTAGTATGGGGGGGAAATACAATGAGCAGTTCTTC.